The entry below gives a single T cell receptor (beta chain) sequence along with its context. The CDR3 has 15 amino acids. CDR1 and CDR2 (germline): SQVTM, ANQGSEA. Trimming removed 4 bases from V and 4 bases from J, with 17 bases in between. The data are from a study of response to subunit inactivated influenza vaccine. MiXCR was run by TCRdb on the RT-PCR reads, yielding one entry per CDR3 protein. Altogether a few hundred thousand distinct CDR3 sequences are present, 14% being singletons, with the ten largest covering 11%. This clonotype originated in a man aged 45-60 years who received an inactivated influenza vaccine. The material was PBMCs from blood, obtained roughly 12 days after vaccination. This chain links TRBV29-1 with TRBJ2-1; TRBD2 is a possible D gene (6 bases). The CDR3 DNA is TGCAGCGTTGCTGGGAGGAGGCCCCCTTACAATGAGCAGTTCTTC. This encodes CSVAGRRPPYNEQFF.